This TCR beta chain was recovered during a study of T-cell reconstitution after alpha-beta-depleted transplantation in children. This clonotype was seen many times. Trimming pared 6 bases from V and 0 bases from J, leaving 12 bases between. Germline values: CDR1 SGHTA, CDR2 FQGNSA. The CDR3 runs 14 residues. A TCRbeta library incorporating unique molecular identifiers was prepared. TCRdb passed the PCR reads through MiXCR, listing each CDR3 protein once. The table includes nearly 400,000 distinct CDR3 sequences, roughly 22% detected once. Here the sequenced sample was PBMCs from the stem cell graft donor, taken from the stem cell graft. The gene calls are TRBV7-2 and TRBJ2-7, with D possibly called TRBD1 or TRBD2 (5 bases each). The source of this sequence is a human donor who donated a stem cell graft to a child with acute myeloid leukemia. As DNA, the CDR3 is TGTGCCAGCAGTCTAGGTGGGACCTCCTACGAGCAGTACTTC. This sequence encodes CASSLGGTSYEQYF. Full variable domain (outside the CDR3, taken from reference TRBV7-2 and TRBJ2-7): GAGVSQSPSNKVTEKGKDVELRCDPISGHTALYWYRQSLGQGLEFLIYFQGNSAPDKSGLPSDRFSAERTGGSVSTLTIQRTQQEDSAVYLCASSLGGTSYEQYFGPGTRLTVT.